This T cell receptor beta chain was recovered during a study of control samples from healthy donors and cancer patients. Germline lookup yields CDR1 SEHNR and CDR2 FQNEAQ (reference sequence). The CDR3 is made up of 13 amino acids. V was pared by 8 bases and J by 2 bases, with 6 bases of the junction left unmatched. Repertoires were generated with immunoSEQ multiplex PCR, while TCRdb's copy carries only in-frame clones and drops some. The sample table includes about 210,000 clones. The sequenced sample was blood. The chain combines TRBV7-9 with TRBJ2-7; 7 bases fit TRBD1. The sequence was collected from a woman aged 25 to 39 in good health. This chain's CDR3 is CASATRGTYEQYF. CDR3 bases: TGTGCCAGCGCTACCAGGGGGACCTACGAGCAGTACTTC.